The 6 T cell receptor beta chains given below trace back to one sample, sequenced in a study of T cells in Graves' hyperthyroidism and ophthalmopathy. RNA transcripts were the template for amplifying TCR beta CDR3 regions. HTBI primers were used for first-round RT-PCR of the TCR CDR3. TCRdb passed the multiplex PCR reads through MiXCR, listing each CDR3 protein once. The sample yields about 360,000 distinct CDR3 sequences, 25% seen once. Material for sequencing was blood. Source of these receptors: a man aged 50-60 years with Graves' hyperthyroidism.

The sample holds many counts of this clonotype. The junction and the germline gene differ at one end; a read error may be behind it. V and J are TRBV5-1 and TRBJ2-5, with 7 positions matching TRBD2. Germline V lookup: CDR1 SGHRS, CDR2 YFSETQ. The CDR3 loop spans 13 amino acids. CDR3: CASSLGGQETQYF. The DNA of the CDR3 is TGTGCCAGCAGCTTGGGGGGGCAAGAGACCCAGTACTTC.

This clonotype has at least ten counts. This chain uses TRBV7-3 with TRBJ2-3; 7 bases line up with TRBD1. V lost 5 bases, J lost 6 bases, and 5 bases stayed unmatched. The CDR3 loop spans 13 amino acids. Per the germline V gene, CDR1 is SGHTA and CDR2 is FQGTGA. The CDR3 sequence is CASSRDSRDTQYF. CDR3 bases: TGTGCCAGCAGCCGGGACAGTAGGGATACGCAGTATTTT.

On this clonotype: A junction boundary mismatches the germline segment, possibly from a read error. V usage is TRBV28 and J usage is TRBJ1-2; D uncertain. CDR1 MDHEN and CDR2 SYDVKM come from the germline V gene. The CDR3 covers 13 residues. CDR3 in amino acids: CATGGLFNYGYAF. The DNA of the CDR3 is TGTGCCACCGGCGGGCTATTCAACTATGGCTACGCCTTC.

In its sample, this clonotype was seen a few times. This chain's CDR3 is CASSFEGKNTEAFF. CDR3 DNA sequence: TGCGCCAGCAGCTTCGAGGGAAAGAACACTGAAGCTTTCTTT. The chain employs TRBV5-1 and TRBJ1-1, with D uncertain. The CDR3 runs 14 residues. The V end was cut by 2 bases, the J end by 1 base, with 9 bases between. CDR1 SGHRS and CDR2 YFSETQ come from the germline V gene.

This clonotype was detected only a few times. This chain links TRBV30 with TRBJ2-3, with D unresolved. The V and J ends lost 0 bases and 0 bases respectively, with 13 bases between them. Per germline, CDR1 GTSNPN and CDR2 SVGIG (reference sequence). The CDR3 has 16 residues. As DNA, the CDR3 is TGTGCCTGGAGTGTAGTCCTCGGGTGGAGCACAGATACGCAGTATTTT. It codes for CAWSVVLGWSTDTQYF.

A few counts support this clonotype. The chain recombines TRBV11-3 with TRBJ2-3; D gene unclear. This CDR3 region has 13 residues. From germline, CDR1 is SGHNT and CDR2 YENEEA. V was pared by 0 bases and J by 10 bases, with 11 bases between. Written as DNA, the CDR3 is TGTGCCAGCAGCTTAGACATAACGGATGCGCAGTATTTT. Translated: CASSLDITDAQYF. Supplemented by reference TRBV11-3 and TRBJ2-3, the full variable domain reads EAGVVQSPRYKIIEKKQPVAFWCNPISGHNTLYWYLQNLGQGPELLIRYENEEAVDDSQLPKDRFSAERLKGVDSTLKIQPAELGDSAVYLCASSLDITDAQYFGPGTRLTVL.